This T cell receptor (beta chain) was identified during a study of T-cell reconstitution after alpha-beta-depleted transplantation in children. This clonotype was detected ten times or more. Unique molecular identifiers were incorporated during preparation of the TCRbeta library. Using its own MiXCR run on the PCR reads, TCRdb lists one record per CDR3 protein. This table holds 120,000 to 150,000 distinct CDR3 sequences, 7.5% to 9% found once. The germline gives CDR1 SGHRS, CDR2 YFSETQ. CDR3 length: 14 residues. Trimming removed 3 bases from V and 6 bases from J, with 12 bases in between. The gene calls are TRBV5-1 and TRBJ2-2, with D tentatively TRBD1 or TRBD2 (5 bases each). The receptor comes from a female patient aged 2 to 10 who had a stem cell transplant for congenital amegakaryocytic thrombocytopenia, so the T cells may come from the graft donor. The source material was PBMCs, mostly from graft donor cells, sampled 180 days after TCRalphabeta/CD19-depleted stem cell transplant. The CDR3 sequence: CASSWAGSPGELFF. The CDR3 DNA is TGCGCCAGCAGCTGGGCAGGGAGCCCCGGGGAGCTGTTTTTT.